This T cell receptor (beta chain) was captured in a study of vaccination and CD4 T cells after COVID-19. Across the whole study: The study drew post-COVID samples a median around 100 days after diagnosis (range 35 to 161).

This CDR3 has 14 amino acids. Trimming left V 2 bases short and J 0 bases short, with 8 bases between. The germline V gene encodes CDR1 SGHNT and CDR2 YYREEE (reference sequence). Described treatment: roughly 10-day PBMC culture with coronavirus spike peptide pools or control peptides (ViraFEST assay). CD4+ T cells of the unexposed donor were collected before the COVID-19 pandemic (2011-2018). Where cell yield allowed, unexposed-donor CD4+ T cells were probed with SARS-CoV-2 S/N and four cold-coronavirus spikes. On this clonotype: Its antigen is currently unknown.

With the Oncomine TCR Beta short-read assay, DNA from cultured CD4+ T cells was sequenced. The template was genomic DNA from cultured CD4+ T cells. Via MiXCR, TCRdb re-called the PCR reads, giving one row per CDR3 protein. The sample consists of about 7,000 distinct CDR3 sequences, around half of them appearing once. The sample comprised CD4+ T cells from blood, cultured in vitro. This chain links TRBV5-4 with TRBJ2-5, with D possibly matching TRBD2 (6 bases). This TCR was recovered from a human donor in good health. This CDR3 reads CASSFRRDQETQYF. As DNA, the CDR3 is TGTGCCAGCAGCTTTCGGAGGGACCAAGAGACCCAGTACTTC.